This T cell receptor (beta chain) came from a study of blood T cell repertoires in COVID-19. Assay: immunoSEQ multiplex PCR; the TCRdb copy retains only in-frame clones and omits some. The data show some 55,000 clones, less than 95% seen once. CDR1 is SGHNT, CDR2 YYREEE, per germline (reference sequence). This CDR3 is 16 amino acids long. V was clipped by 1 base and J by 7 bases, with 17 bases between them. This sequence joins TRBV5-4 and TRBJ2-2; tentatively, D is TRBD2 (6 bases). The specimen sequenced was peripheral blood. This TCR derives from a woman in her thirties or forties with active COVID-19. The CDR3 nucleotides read TGTGCCAGCAGCTTGCTTGGGGGGTCGGTCAACGGGGAGCTGTTTTTT. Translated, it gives CASSLLGGSVNGELFF.